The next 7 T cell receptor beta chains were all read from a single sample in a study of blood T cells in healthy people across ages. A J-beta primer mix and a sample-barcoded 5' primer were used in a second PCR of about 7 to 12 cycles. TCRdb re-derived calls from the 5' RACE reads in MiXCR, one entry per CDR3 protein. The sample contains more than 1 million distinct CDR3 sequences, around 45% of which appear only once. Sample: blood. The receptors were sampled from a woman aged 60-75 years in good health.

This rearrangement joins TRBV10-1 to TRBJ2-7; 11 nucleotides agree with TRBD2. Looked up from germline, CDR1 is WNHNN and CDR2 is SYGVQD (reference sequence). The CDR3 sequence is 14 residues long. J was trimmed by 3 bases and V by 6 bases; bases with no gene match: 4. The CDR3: CASRTGTSGYEQYF. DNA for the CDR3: TGCGCCAGCAGAACCGGGACTAGCGGCTACGAGCAGTACTTC.

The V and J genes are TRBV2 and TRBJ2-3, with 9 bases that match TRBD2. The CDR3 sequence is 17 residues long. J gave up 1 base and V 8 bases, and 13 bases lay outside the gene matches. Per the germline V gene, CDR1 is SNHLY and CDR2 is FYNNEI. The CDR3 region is CASQISGSIRGTDTQYF. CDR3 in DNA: TGTGCCAGCCAAATTAGCGGGAGTATCAGGGGCACAGATACGCAGTATTTT.

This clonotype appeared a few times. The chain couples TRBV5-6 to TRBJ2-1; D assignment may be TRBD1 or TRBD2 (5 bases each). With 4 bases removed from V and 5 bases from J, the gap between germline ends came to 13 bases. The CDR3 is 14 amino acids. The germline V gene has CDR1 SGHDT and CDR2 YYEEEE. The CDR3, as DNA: TGTGCCAGCAGCCACCCAGGGAGCGACAATGAGCAGTTCTTC. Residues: CASSHPGSDNEQFF.

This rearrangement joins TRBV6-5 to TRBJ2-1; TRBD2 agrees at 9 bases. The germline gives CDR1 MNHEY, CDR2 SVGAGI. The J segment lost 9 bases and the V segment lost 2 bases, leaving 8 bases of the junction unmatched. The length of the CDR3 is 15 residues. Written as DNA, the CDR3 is TGTGCCAGCAGTTACCTGACTAGCGGAAAGGGTGAGCAGTTCTTC. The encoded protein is CASSYLTSGKGEQFF.

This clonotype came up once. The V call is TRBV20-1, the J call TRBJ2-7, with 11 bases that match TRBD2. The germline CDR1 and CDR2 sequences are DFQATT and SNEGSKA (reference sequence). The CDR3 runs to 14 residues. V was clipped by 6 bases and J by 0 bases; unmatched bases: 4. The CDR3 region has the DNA TGCAGTGCGGACACTAGCGGGAGCTCCTACGAGCAGTACTTC. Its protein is CSADTSGSSYEQYF.

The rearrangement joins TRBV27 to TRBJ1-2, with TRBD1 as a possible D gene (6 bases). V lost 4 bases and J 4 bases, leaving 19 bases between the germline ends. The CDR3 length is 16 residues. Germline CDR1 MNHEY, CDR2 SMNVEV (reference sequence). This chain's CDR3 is CASSYCRDPGVYGYTF. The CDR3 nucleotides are TGTGCCAGCAGTTACTGTCGGGACCCAGGGGTCTATGGCTACACCTTC.

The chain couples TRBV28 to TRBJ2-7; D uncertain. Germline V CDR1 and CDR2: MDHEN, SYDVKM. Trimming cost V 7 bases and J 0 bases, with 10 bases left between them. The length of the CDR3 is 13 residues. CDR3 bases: TGTGCCAGCAAAAGGGCAGGCTCCTACGAGCAGTACTTC. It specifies CASKRAGSYEQYF. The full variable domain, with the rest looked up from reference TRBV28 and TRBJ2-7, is DVKVTQSSRYLVKRTGEKVFLECVQDMDHENMFWYRQDPGLGLRLIYFSYDVKMKEKGDIPEGYSVSREKKERFSLILESASTNQTSMYLCASKRAGSYEQYFGPGTRLTVT.